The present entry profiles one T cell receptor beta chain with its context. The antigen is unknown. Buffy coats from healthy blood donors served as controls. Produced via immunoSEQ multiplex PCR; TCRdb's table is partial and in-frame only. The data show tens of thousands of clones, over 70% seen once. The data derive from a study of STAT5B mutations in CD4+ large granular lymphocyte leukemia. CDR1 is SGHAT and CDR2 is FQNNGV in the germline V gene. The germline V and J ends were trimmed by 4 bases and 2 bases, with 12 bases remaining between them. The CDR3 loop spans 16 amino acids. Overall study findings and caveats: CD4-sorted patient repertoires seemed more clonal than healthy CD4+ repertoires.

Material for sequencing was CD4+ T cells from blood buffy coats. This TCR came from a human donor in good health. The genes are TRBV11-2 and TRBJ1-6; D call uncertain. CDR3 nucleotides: TGTGCCAGCAGCTCCCCCAAGGGCACCTATAATTCACCCCTCCACTTT. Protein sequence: CASSSPKGTYNSPLHF.